The next 18 T cell receptor beta chains were all read from a single sample in a study of blood T cell repertoires in COVID-19. Produced via immunoSEQ multiplex PCR; TCRdb's table is partial and in-frame only. This sample has 140,000 to 150,000 clones, with approximately 82% found just once. The sample taken for sequencing was peripheral blood. The origin of the receptors is a man aged 60-69 years with active or convalescent COVID-19.

The CDR3 sequence: CASSDGGANTEAFF. CDR3 sequence (DNA): TGTGCCAGCAGCGATGGAGGGGCGAACACTGAAGCTTTCTTT. The genes are TRBV9 and TRBJ1-1; tentatively, D is TRBD1 (5 bases). Germline-derived CDR1 and CDR2 are SGDLS and YYNGEE. The CDR3 length is 14 residues. Trimming shortened V by 3 bases and J by 1 base, and 10 bases separated the two germline ends.

The chain links TRBV11-3 to TRBJ2-7; TRBD1 is a possible D gene (7 bases). Germline V CDR1 and CDR2: SGHNT, YENEEA. Trimming removed 1 base at V and 4 bases at J, with 14 bases between. This CDR3 region has 15 residues. CDR3: CASSLAAGQIYEQYF. The CDR3 coding sequence is TGTGCCAGCAGCTTAGCCGCGGGACAGATTTACGAGCAGTACTTC.

This rearrangement joins TRBV28 to TRBJ2-7; possibly TRBD1 for D (5 bases). The CDR3 extends over 13 amino acids. V lost 2 bases, J lost 6 bases, and 11 bases lay in between. The germline CDR1 and CDR2 sequences are MDHEN and SYDVKM. CDR3 residues: CASSLGQGLEQYV. Written as DNA, the CDR3 is TGTGCCAGCAGTTTAGGGCAGGGCCTCGAGCAGTACGTC.

The rearrangement joins TRBV6-6 to TRBJ2-3; TRBD1 matches 8 bases. Trimming took 6 bases from V and 5 from J; bases not matched to a gene: 10. The CDR3 sequence is 15 residues long. The germline V gene has CDR1 MNHNY and CDR2 SVGAGI (reference sequence). CDR3 bases: TGTGCCAGCAGCCCGAGGACAGGGATGGGAGATACGCAGTATTTT. Its protein product is CASSPRTGMGDTQYF.

The J gene is TRBJ2-4, the V gene TRBV29-1, with 7 positions matching TRBD1. Germline CDR1 reads SQVTM; CDR2 reads ANQGSEA. V shed 3 bases, J shed 9 bases, and the junction held 11 bases outside the gene matches. The CDR3 runs 14 residues. The chain's CDR3 is CSVDPRQGDGIQYF. CDR3 coding DNA: TGCAGCGTTGATCCCAGACAGGGAGACGGCATTCAGTACTTC.

The table lists this clone with a count of one. This rearrangement joins TRBV12-2 to TRBJ2-7; the D call of TRBD2 is as the table states it, not checked on the DNA. TRBV12-2 corresponds to a pseudogene. CDR3 length equals 14 residues. CDR3 bases: TGTGCAAGTCGCCTTTGTGGGGGGAAAGAGGAGCAGTACGTC. Translated: CASRLCGGKEEQYV.

This clone was counted once. The genes are TRBV6-5 and TRBJ1-2; no firm D call. Looked up from germline, CDR1 is MNHEY and CDR2 is SVGAGI. V gave up 0 bases and J gave up 4 bases, with 12 bases separating them. This CDR3 is 15 amino acids long. CDR3 sequence reads: CASSYSTDGLYGYTF. The CDR3 DNA reads as TGTGCCAGCAGTTACTCGACGGATGGGCTCTATGGCTACACCTTC.

The chain combines TRBV6-5 with TRBJ1-2; no clear D gene. Trimming pared 6 bases from V and 5 bases from J, leaving 19 bases between. CDR1 is MNHEY, CDR2 SVGAGI, per germline. This CDR3 region has 15 residues. In nucleotides, the CDR3 is TGTGCCAGCAGCGACCTCGATCAGGCTTCATATGGCTACACCTTC. It is translated as CASSDLDQASYGYTF.

The rearrangement joins TRBV6-1 to TRBJ2-4, with D tentatively TRBD2 (5 bases). The CDR3 is made up of 12 amino acids. The V gene's germline CDR1 is MNHNS and CDR2 SASEGT. V gave up 0 bases and J gave up 8 bases, with 5 bases separating them. CDR3 DNA: TGTGCCAGCAGTGAAGCGAGGGACATTCAGTACTTC. Translated: CASSEARDIQYF.

The chain uses TRBV24-1 and TRBJ1-1; 9 bases are shared with TRBD1. The CDR3 totals 16 residues. The ends lost 1 base at V and 13 bases at J; junction bases unmatched: 15. CDR1 KGHDR and CDR2 SFDVKD come from the germline V gene. The CDR3 sequence: CATSDLGTGTRSLRFF. CDR3 DNA sequence: TGTGCCACCAGTGATTTAGGGACAGGGACCCGATCTTTGCGTTTCTTT.

The chain's CDR3 is CASSTPGGGLRNTIYF. As DNA, the CDR3 is TGTGCCAGCAGCACGCCCGGGGGAGGGCTGAGAAACACCATATATTTT. The chain couples TRBV11-3 to TRBJ1-3; TRBD1 is a possible D gene (5 bases). Germline V gives CDR1 SGHNT, CDR2 YENEEA. This CDR3 has 16 residues. With 5 bases removed from V and 5 bases from J, the gap between germline ends came to 19 bases.

The chain recombines TRBV10-1 with TRBJ2-2; D is unclear. Trimming took off 2 bases at V and 1 base at J, with 5 bases between the two ends. From germline, CDR1 is WNHNN and CDR2 SYGVQD (reference sequence). There are 14 residues in the CDR3. In DNA, the CDR3 is TGCGCCAGCAGTGAGAGAGGGAACACCGGGGAGCTGTTTTTT. Encoded protein: CASSERGNTGELFF.

This clone has just one count. The chain joins TRBV6-5 to TRBJ1-2; D is unclear. V lost 5 bases, J lost 2 bases, and 12 bases lay in between. The CDR3 runs 14 residues. Germline values: CDR1 MNHEY, CDR2 SVGAGI. The CDR3 DNA reads as TGTGCCAGCAGTCGGGAGGGCGAAAACTATGGCTACACCTTC. This encodes CASSREGENYGYTF.

The chain couples TRBV30 to TRBJ2-3; possibly TRBD2 for D (6 bases). Germline CDR1 is GTSNPN and CDR2 is SVGIG (reference sequence). The CDR3 totals 15 residues. V lost 2 bases, J lost 5 bases, and 17 bases lay in between. The chain's CDR3 is CAWSSGTVGIDTQYF. As DNA, the CDR3 is TGTGCCTGGAGTTCGGGGACTGTCGGGATAGATACGCAGTATTTT.

The V and J genes are TRBV19 and TRBJ2-1, with 13 positions matching TRBD2. CDR1 is LNHDA and CDR2 is SQIVND in the germline V gene (reference sequence). Trimming at V came to 4 bases and at J to 10 bases, leaving 10 bases not matched to a gene. The CDR3 length is 16 residues. CDR3 in amino acids: CASSTSGLAGLKEQFF. For the CDR3, the DNA is TGTGCCAGTAGTACCTCGGGACTAGCGGGATTGAAGGAGCAGTTCTTC.

V is TRBV3-1 (or the pseudogene TRBV3-2) and J is TRBJ2-3; D might be TRBD1 (6 bases). V shed 0 bases and J shed 2 bases, with 9 bases lying between them. CDR1 and CDR2 (germline): LGHDT, YNNKEL (reference sequence). There are 15 residues in the CDR3. The CDR3 region is CASSQDRGNTDTQYF. The DNA for the CDR3 is TGTGCCAGCAGCCAAGATAGGGGGAACACAGATACGCAGTATTTT.

In this sample, this clone turned up once. The rearrangement links TRBV4-1 to TRBJ2-1; 13 bases agree with TRBD2. Germline V gene data show CDR1 as MGHRA and CDR2 as YSYEKL. V lost 5 bases, J lost 12 bases, and 16 bases stayed unmatched. The CDR3 spans 17 residues. CDR3 loop: CASSSPSGTSGNSRQFF. The CDR3 DNA follows: TGCGCCAGCAGCTCCCCCTCCGGGACTAGCGGGAATTCAAGGCAGTTCTTC.

The chain employs TRBV4-3 and TRBJ1-2; possible D gene TRBD1, 6 bases. Germline CDR1 reads LGHNA; CDR2 reads YSLEER. V lost 5 bases and J lost 6, with 16 bases in between. This CDR3 spans 14 amino acids. The CDR3, as DNA: TGCGCCAGCAGCGGGGAGCGGGGGACACATGGCTACACCTTC. It encodes CASSGERGTHGYTF.